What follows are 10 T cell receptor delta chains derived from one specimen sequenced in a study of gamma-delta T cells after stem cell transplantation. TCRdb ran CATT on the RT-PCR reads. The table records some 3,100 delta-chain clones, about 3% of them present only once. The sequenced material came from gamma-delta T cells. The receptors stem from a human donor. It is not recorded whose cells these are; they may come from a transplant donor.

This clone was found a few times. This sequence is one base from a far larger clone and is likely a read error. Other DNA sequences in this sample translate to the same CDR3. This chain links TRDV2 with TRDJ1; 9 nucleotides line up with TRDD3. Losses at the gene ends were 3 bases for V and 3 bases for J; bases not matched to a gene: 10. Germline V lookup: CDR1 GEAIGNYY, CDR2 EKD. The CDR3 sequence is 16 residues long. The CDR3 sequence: CACDELTGGYSDKLIF. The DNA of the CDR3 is TGTGCCTGTGACGAACTTACCGGGGGATACTCCGATAAACTCATCTTT.

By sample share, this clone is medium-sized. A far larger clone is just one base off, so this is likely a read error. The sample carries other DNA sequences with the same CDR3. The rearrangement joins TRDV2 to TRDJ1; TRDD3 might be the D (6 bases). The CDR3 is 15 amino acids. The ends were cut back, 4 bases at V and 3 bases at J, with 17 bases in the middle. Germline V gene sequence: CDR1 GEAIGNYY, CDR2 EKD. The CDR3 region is CACEGLGAISDKLIF. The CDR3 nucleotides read TGTGCCTGTGAGGGATTGGGGGCTATCTCCGATAAACTCATCTTT.

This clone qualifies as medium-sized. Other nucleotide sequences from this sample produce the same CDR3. The CDR3 sequence is CACDTGGYSSWDTRQMFF. DNA for the CDR3: TGTGCCTGTGACACTGGGGGATATAGCTCCTGGGACACCCGACAGATGTTTTTC. The chain is built from TRDV2 and TRDJ3; the match to TRDD3 covers 9 bases. After removal of 1 base from V and 0 bases from J, the junction contained 3 bases not matched to a gene. CDR3 length equals 18 residues. CDR1 and CDR2 from the germline V gene are GEAIGNYY and EKD.

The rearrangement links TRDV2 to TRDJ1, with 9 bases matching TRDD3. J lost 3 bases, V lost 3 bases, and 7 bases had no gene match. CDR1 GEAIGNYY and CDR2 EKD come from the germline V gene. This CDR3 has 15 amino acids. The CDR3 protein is CACDGVGDKADKLIF. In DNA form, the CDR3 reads TGTGCCTGTGACGGGGTGGGGGATAAGGCCGATAAACTCATCTTT.

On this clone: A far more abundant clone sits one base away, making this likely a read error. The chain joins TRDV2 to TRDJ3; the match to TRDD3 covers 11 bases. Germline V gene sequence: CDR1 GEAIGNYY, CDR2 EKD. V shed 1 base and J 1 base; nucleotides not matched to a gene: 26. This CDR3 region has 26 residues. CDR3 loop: CACDTVKNPSLNILGDSSWDTRQMFF. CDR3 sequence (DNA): TGTGCCTGTGACACAGTCAAGAATCCATCCCTAAATATACTGGGGGATAGTTCCTGGGACACCCGACAGATGTTTTTC.

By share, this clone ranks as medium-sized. The CDR3 protein is CACDTGNNYSWDTRQMFF. CDR3 sequence (DNA): TGTGCCTGTGACACGGGCAACAATTACTCCTGGGACACCCGACAGATGTTTTTC. This chain connects TRDV2 to TRDJ3; the D is unclear. The CDR3 has 18 amino acids. Germline CDR1 reads GEAIGNYY; CDR2 reads EKD. The V and J ends lost 1 base and 0 bases respectively, with 12 bases between them.

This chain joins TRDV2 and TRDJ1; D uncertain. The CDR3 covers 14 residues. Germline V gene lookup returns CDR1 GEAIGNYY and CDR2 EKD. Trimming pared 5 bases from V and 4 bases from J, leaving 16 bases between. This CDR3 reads CACVPSEENDKLIF. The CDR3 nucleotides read TGTGCCTGTGTCCCCTCGGAGGAGAACGATAAACTCATCTTT.

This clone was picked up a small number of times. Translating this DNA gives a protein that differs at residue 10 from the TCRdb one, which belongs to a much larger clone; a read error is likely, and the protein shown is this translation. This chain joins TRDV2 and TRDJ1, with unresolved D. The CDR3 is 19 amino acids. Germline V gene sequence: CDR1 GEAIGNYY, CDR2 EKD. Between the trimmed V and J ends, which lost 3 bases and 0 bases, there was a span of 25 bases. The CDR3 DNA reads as TGTGCCTGTGACGCGATTAGGATCGAGGGTGTAGGATACACCGATAAACTCATCTTT. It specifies CACDAIRIEGVGYTDKLIF.

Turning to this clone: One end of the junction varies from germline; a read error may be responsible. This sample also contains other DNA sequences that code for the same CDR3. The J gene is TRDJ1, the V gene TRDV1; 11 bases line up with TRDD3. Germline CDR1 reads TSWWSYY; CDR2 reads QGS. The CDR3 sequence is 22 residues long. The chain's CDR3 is CALGELAAPTYIGGYATDKLIF. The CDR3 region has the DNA TGTGCTCTTGGGGAACTCGCAGCTCCTACTTACATTGGGGGATACGCGACCGATAAGCTCATCTTT.

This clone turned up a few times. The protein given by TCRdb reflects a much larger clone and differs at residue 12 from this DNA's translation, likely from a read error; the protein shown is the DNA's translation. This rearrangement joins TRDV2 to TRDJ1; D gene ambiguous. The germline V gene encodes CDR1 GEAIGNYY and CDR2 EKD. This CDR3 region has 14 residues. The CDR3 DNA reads TGTGCCTGTGACCCCATAGGGTACACCGATAAACCCATCTTT. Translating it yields CACDPIGYTDKPIF.